This T cell receptor beta chain was found in a study of early T cells in non-severe SARS-CoV-2 infection. Study as a whole: Unpaired chains resulted from sequencing bulk RNA of unsorted whole blood.

At least ten counts were recorded for this clonotype. Attached unique molecular identifiers marked individual cDNA molecules. TCRdb ran MiXCR on the 5' RACE reads and lists one entry per CDR3 protein. Of more than 20,000 distinct CDR3 sequences in the sample, around 4.2% were seen once. The germline gives CDR1 SEHNR, CDR2 FQNEAQ (reference sequence). The V end lost 1 base, the J end lost 7 bases, and 17 bases lay between the germline ends. This CDR3 is 16 amino acids long. This chain joins TRBV7-9 and TRBJ2-1; D may be TRBD2 (5 bases). This receptor was taken from an adult who was a healthcare worker with PCR-confirmed SARS-CoV-2 infection or an uninfected control (not recorded which). The sample consisted of whole blood. The CDR3 sequence is CASSLGGSPPLNEQFF. The CDR3 bases are TGTGCCAGCAGCTTAGGAGGGTCCCCTCCCTTAAATGAGCAGTTCTTC. Full variable domain (outside the CDR3, taken from reference TRBV7-9 and TRBJ2-1): DTGVSQNPRHKITKRGQNVTFRCDPISEHNRLYWYRQTLGQGPEFLTYFQNEAQLEKSRLLSDRFSAERPKGSFSTLEIQRTEQGDSAMYLCASSLGGSPPLNEQFFGPGTRLTVL.